Listed below are T cell receptor beta chains from one sample, sequenced in a study of Ad26.COV2.S vaccination and SARS-CoV-2 variants. Data came from immunoSEQ multiplex PCR; TCRdb stores just in-frame clones and leaves some out. The sample shows more than 150,000 clones, around 88% of them seen only once. The material was peripheral blood, obtained after recovery from COVID-19. Receptors originate from a human donor who had recovered from COVID-19. Both conserved end residues are part of each CDR3. A D gene is named only where the DNA matches it firmly. Clone size, where shown, is once, few, many, or a class for clones that have expanded.

j_call: TRBJ2-5
d_call: NA
v_call: TRBV6-6
clone_size: NA
cdr3_nt: TGTGCCAGCAGTTACTCGAGGGGTTGGGAGACCCAGTACTTC
cdr3_aa: CASSYSRGWETQYF

j_call: TRBJ1-6
d_call: TRBD1
v_call: TRBV28
clone_size: once
cdr3_nt: TGTGCCAGCAGCCGAACAGGGGTGGGTCAGGGTTCACCCCTCCACTTT
cdr3_aa: CASSRTGVGQGSPLHF

j_call: TRBJ2-7
d_call: NA
v_call: TRBV5-6
clone_size: NA
cdr3_nt: TGTGCCAGCAGCTTGAGACTCTACGAGCAGTACTTC
cdr3_aa: CASSLRLYEQYF

j_call: TRBJ2-3
d_call: TRBD2
v_call: TRBV27
clone_size: NA
cdr3_nt: TGTGCCAGCAGTTCCCTAGCGGGGGGGCGGAAAGATACGCAGTATTTT
cdr3_aa: CASSSLAGGRKDTQYF

j_call: TRBJ2-5
d_call: NA
v_call: TRBV12-3/TRBV12-4
clone_size: NA
cdr3_nt: TGTGCCAGCAGTTCAAGCGGGACCCAGTACTTC
cdr3_aa: CASSSSGTQYF

j_call: TRBJ2-2
d_call: TRBD1
v_call: TRBV6-4
clone_size: NA
cdr3_nt: TGTGCCAGCAGTGGGACAGGGAACACCGGGGAGCTGTTTTTT
cdr3_aa: CASSGTGNTGELFF

j_call: TRBJ2-5
d_call: NA
v_call: TRBV4-1
clone_size: NA
cdr3_nt: TGCGCCAGCAGCCAATCAGTGGGAGAGACCCAGTACTTC
cdr3_aa: CASSQSVGETQYF

j_call: TRBJ1-2
d_call: NA
v_call: TRBV27
clone_size: NA
cdr3_nt: TGTGCCAGCAGTTTACAGGGAGAATCCTTTGACTACACCTTC
cdr3_aa: CASSLQGESFDYTF

j_call: TRBJ1-4
d_call: TRBD1
v_call: TRBV27
clone_size: NA
cdr3_nt: TGTGCCAGCAGACCCGGGACAGGGGGCTTTGAAAAACTGTTTTTT
cdr3_aa: CASRPGTGGFEKLFF

j_call: TRBJ1-6
d_call: NA
v_call: TRBV28
clone_size: NA
cdr3_nt: TGTGCCAGCAGCCCCGGGACGATGAGCTCCTATAATTCACCCCTCCACTTT
cdr3_aa: CASSPGTMSSYNSPLHF

j_call: TRBJ2-7
d_call: NA
v_call: TRBV9
clone_size: NA
cdr3_nt: TGTGCCAGCAGCGGGCCCATAGACTACGAGCAGTACTTC
cdr3_aa: CASSGPIDYEQYF

j_call: TRBJ1-4
d_call: TRBD1
v_call: TRBV28
clone_size: NA
cdr3_nt: TGTGCCAGCAGTTTAGGTGGGACAGGGAGTGAAAAACTGTTTTTT
cdr3_aa: CASSLGGTGSEKLFF

j_call: TRBJ1-6
d_call: NA
v_call: TRBV6-2/TRBV6-3
clone_size: NA
cdr3_nt: TGTGCCAGCAGTTACTCGATATTGGGGAATTCACCCCTCCACTTT
cdr3_aa: CASSYSILGNSPLHF

j_call: TRBJ2-7
d_call: TRBD2
v_call: TRBV19
clone_size: NA
cdr3_nt: TGTGCCAGTAGTATCCGGCGGGGGGACTACGAGCAGTACTTC
cdr3_aa: CASSIRRGDYEQYF

j_call: TRBJ1-2
d_call: NA
v_call: TRBV6-6
clone_size: NA
cdr3_nt: TGTGCCAGCAACCACCGGGAGGGGTCCTATGGCTACACCTTC
cdr3_aa: CASNHREGSYGYTF

j_call: TRBJ1-5
d_call: NA
v_call: TRBV6-6
clone_size: NA
cdr3_nt: TGTGCCAGCAGTCGTTTAGGACGGATTAGCAATCAGCCCCAGCATTTT
cdr3_aa: CASSRLGRISNQPQHF

j_call: TRBJ2-7
d_call: TRBD1
v_call: TRBV7-2
clone_size: NA
cdr3_nt: TGTGCCAGCAGCTTTAGGCGCGGGACAGGGCGGGACGAGCAGTACTTC
cdr3_aa: CASSFRRGTGRDEQYF

j_call: TRBJ2-6
d_call: NA
v_call: TRBV2
clone_size: NA
cdr3_nt: TGTGCCAGCAGTGAATTAGGTCTCTCTGGGGCCAACGTCCTGACTTTC
cdr3_aa: CASSELGLSGANVLTF

j_call: TRBJ2-7
d_call: TRBD1
v_call: TRBV9
clone_size: few
cdr3_nt: TGTGCCAGCAGCCCGGACAGGAGCTCCTACGAGCAGTACTTC
cdr3_aa: CASSPDRSSYEQYF

j_call: TRBJ1-3
d_call: NA
v_call: TRBV3-1/TRBV3-2
clone_size: NA
cdr3_nt: TGTGCCAGCCGCTTACACAGATCTGGAAACACCATATATTTT
cdr3_aa: CASRLHRSGNTIYF

j_call: TRBJ1-2
d_call: NA
v_call: TRBV6-6
clone_size: NA
cdr3_nt: TGTGCCAGCAGTTACGGGGCCAGTTCCTTCTATGGCTACACCTTC
cdr3_aa: CASSYGASSFYGYTF

j_call: TRBJ1-4
d_call: NA
v_call: TRBV11-2
clone_size: once
cdr3_nt: TGTGCCAGCAGCTTCGATCCGGGAGAGAAACTGTTTTTT
cdr3_aa: CASSFDPGEKLFF

j_call: TRBJ2-3
d_call: TRBD1
v_call: TRBV5-1
clone_size: NA
cdr3_nt: TGCGCCAGCAGCTCCAATCCGGGACAGGGCGGGGATACGCAGTATTTT
cdr3_aa: CASSSNPGQGGDTQYF

j_call: TRBJ1-5
d_call: TRBD1
v_call: TRBV18
clone_size: NA
cdr3_nt: TGTGCCAGCTCGCCCGGGACAGGGAATCAGCCCCAGCATTTT
cdr3_aa: CASSPGTGNQPQHF

j_call: TRBJ2-2
d_call: NA
v_call: TRBV28
clone_size: NA
cdr3_nt: TGTGCCAGCAGTTTACTGGGCCAGGCGAACACCGGGGAGCTGTTTTTT
cdr3_aa: CASSLLGQANTGELFF

j_call: TRBJ2-2
d_call: TRBD2
v_call: TRBV9
clone_size: NA
cdr3_nt: TGTGCCAGCAGCTATATGTCCGGGACTAGCGTCACCGGGGAGCTGTTTTTT
cdr3_aa: CASSYMSGTSVTGELFF

j_call: TRBJ2-1
d_call: TRBD1
v_call: TRBV19
clone_size: NA
cdr3_nt: TGTGCCAGTAGTCATGCAGGGGGCCGATTTTACAATGAGCAGTTCTTC
cdr3_aa: CASSHAGGRFYNEQFF

j_call: TRBJ2-5
d_call: NA
v_call: TRBV11-2
clone_size: few
cdr3_nt: TGTGCCAGCAGCTTAGAAGCGTCCAAAGAGACCCAGTACTTC
cdr3_aa: CASSLEASKETQYF

j_call: TRBJ1-1
d_call: TRBD1
v_call: TRBV7-9
clone_size: NA
cdr3_nt: TGTGCCAGCAGCTTCGGGACAGGGAGTACTGAAGCTTTCTTT
cdr3_aa: CASSFGTGSTEAFF

j_call: TRBJ1-4
d_call: NA
v_call: TRBV4-1
clone_size: NA
cdr3_nt: TGCGCCAGCAGCCAGGGTTCGGGCCGCGAAAAACTGTTTTTT
cdr3_aa: CASSQGSGREKLFF

j_call: TRBJ2-1
d_call: TRBD1
v_call: TRBV19
clone_size: NA
cdr3_nt: TGTGCCAGTAGCGGGGGACAGGGGGGATACAATGAGCAGTTCTTC
cdr3_aa: CASSGGQGGYNEQFF

j_call: TRBJ2-2
d_call: TRBD2
v_call: TRBV24-1
clone_size: NA
cdr3_nt: TGTGCCACCAGTGACTCCGGGACTAGCGGCCTTTACACCGGGGAGCTGTTTTTT
cdr3_aa: CATSDSGTSGLYTGELFF

j_call: TRBJ2-5
d_call: TRBD1
v_call: TRBV5-1
clone_size: NA
cdr3_nt: TGCGCCAGCAGCTCGGGGACAGTAGGAGAGACCCAGTACTTC
cdr3_aa: CASSSGTVGETQYF

j_call: TRBJ2-1
d_call: TRBD2
v_call: TRBV7-9
clone_size: few
cdr3_nt: TGTGCCAGCAGCTTACAAGGGGCGGGAGGGCCCGAGCAGTTCTTC
cdr3_aa: CASSLQGAGGPEQFF

j_call: TRBJ2-1
d_call: TRBD1
v_call: TRBV14
clone_size: NA
cdr3_nt: TGTGCCAGCAGCCAGGATACTCCGGACAGGGGGATATACAATGAGCAGTTCTTC
cdr3_aa: CASSQDTPDRGIYNEQFF

j_call: TRBJ1-5
d_call: NA
v_call: TRBV7-9
clone_size: NA
cdr3_nt: TGTGCCAGCAGCTTAGCAATGGGAGGTCAGCCCCAGCATTTT
cdr3_aa: CASSLAMGGQPQHF

j_call: TRBJ1-1
d_call: NA
v_call: TRBV6-5
clone_size: NA
cdr3_nt: TGTGCCAGCAGTTCCCCTACGAACACTGAAGCTTTCTTT
cdr3_aa: CASSSPTNTEAFF

j_call: TRBJ1-6
d_call: NA
v_call: TRBV15
clone_size: once
cdr3_nt: TGTGCCACCAGCAGAGATAGTGAGGGTAGATCACCCCTCCACTTT
cdr3_aa: CATSRDSEGRSPLHF

j_call: TRBJ1-1
d_call: NA
v_call: TRBV2
clone_size: few
cdr3_nt: TGTGCCAGCACACTGGGAGAGAACACTGAAGCTTTCTTT
cdr3_aa: CASTLGENTEAFF

j_call: TRBJ2-3
d_call: TRBD2
v_call: TRBV28
clone_size: NA
cdr3_nt: TGTGCCAGCAGTTTTCTAGCGGGAGGGCGTGGCACAGATACGCAGTATTTT
cdr3_aa: CASSFLAGGRGTDTQYF

j_call: TRBJ2-1
d_call: NA
v_call: TRBV7-8
clone_size: NA
cdr3_nt: TGTGCCAGCAGCTTACTGGTGACCTCCTACAATGAGCAGTTCTTC
cdr3_aa: CASSLLVTSYNEQFF

j_call: TRBJ2-1
d_call: TRBD2
v_call: TRBV9
clone_size: NA
cdr3_nt: TGTGCCAGCAGCGCGCTAGCGGGGAACTACAATGAGCAGTTCTTC
cdr3_aa: CASSALAGNYNEQFF

j_call: TRBJ1-3
d_call: NA
v_call: TRBV6-2/TRBV6-3
clone_size: NA
cdr3_nt: TGTGCCAGCAGTTTTAGAATTTCCTCTGGAAACACCATATATTTT
cdr3_aa: CASSFRISSGNTIYF

j_call: TRBJ2-1
d_call: NA
v_call: TRBV11-2
clone_size: NA
cdr3_nt: TGTGCCAGCAGCTTAGTGGGCAATGAGCAGTTCTTC
cdr3_aa: CASSLVGNEQFF

j_call: TRBJ1-1
d_call: NA
v_call: TRBV15
clone_size: few
cdr3_nt: TGTGCCACCAGCAGAGGAAGGGCTGAAGCTTTCTTT
cdr3_aa: CATSRGRAEAFF

j_call: TRBJ2-5
d_call: TRBD2
v_call: TRBV5-6
clone_size: NA
cdr3_nt: TGTGCCAGCACCTCCTACTCGTATAGCGGGCGAGAGAGGGAGACCCAGTACTTC
cdr3_aa: CASTSYSYSGRERETQYF

j_call: TRBJ2-5
d_call: TRBD2
v_call: TRBV9
clone_size: NA
cdr3_nt: TGTGCCAGCAGCGCAAAACTACTAGCGGATCTTGAAGAGACCCAGTACTTC
cdr3_aa: CASSAKLLADLEETQYF

j_call: TRBJ2-1
d_call: NA
v_call: TRBV19
clone_size: NA
cdr3_nt: TGTGCCAGTAGTCTACGTGGGGGCGGGAGCTCCTACAATGAGCAGTTCTTC
cdr3_aa: CASSLRGGGSSYNEQFF

j_call: TRBJ2-6
d_call: NA
v_call: TRBV5-1
clone_size: NA
cdr3_nt: TGCGCCAGCAGCCCGGCTTTGGGGGCCAACGTCCTGACTTTC
cdr3_aa: CASSPALGANVLTF

j_call: TRBJ2-7
d_call: NA
v_call: TRBV7-2
clone_size: once
cdr3_nt: TGTGCCAGCAGCTTACTCTACGAGCAGTACTTC
cdr3_aa: CASSLLYEQYF

j_call: TRBJ2-7
d_call: NA
v_call: TRBV5-1
clone_size: NA
cdr3_nt: TGCGCCAGCAGCTTCTCGCAGGGACGCTCCTACGAGCAGTACTTC
cdr3_aa: CASSFSQGRSYEQYF

j_call: TRBJ1-4
d_call: TRBD1
v_call: TRBV5-6
clone_size: NA
cdr3_nt: TGTGCCAGCAGCTTGCTCCTTCGACAGGGGCCTAATGAAAAACTGTTTTTT
cdr3_aa: CASSLLLRQGPNEKLFF

j_call: TRBJ2-3
d_call: NA
v_call: TRBV11-2
clone_size: NA
cdr3_nt: TGTGCCAGCAGCTTAGGACCCTACACAGATACGCAGTATTTT
cdr3_aa: CASSLGPYTDTQYF

j_call: TRBJ1-2
d_call: NA
v_call: TRBV4-1
clone_size: NA
cdr3_nt: TGCGCCAGCAGCCAAGAAGACAGCGGGGTATGGGGCTACACCTTC
cdr3_aa: CASSQEDSGVWGYTF

j_call: TRBJ1-1
d_call: NA
v_call: TRBV5-5
clone_size: NA
cdr3_nt: TGTGCCAGCAGCTTGACAGGCATGAACACTGAAGCTTTCTTT
cdr3_aa: CASSLTGMNTEAFF